The present entry profiles one T cell receptor (beta chain) with its context. These data come from a study of cytomegalovirus exposure and HLA in healthy donors. The V end was cut by 1 base, the J end by 8 bases, with 19 bases between. The CDR3 length is 16 residues. The V gene's germline CDR1 is SGDLS and CDR2 YYNGEE. Primers included in the PCR were 60 Vbeta and 13 Jbeta primers. This table comes from immunoSEQ multiplex PCR, and its TCRdb copy is limited to in-frame clones, with some not included. The top ten clones hold approximately 1.4% of a sample with 150,000 to 200,000 clones, around four fifths of them seen once.

The chain joins TRBV9 to TRBJ2-1; D might be TRBD1 (6 bases). The sample taken for sequencing was PBMCs. This TCR was sampled from a man younger than 30 in good health and CMV-seronegative. In nucleotides, the CDR3 is TGTGCCAGCAGCGTACGGCGCAGGGACAACTTCGATGAGCAGTTCTTC. It yields the protein CASSVRRRDNFDEQFF.